Below, one T cell receptor beta chain is given with its context. Quantitative molecular-barcoded 5'-RACE generated the TCR beta libraries. TCRdb redid the calling of the 5' RACE reads with MiXCR, one entry per CDR3 protein. The sample lists roughly 130,000 distinct CDR3 sequences, roughly 13% occurring once. The data stem from a study of CD8 T cells in ankylosing spondylitis. The V gene end was trimmed by 5 bases and the J gene end by 9 bases; junction bases not matched to a gene: 13. CDR3 length: 14 amino acids. V gene TRBV12-3 or TRBV12-4 combines with J gene TRBJ2-7, with 7 bases lining up with TRBD2. This receptor was taken from a female donor with ankylosing spondylitis or in good health (not recorded which). Sequenced input: blood, either unsorted or a sorted T cell fraction (not recorded which). The CDR3 loop is CASSQGIAGFVQYF. CDR3 coding DNA: TGTGCCAGCAGTCAGGGAATAGCGGGCTTTGTGCAGTACTTC.